This entry features one T cell receptor beta chain sequence. The target antigen is unknown. This entry belongs to a study of T cell responses to AZD1222 COVID-19 vaccine. V trimming: 6 bases; J trimming: 7 bases; junction bases outside the gene matches: 7. The CDR3 has 13 residues. Germline V CDR1 and CDR2: SNHLY, FYNNEI. It was second doses at about 4 or about 12 weeks that were pooled. TCRdb keeps only in-frame clones here, not all; method: immunoSEQ multiplex PCR. The sample holds 100,000 to 150,000 clones, more than 70% seen once. General study findings and limits: Nearly half of unique spike-specific TCRs reportedly avoided B.1.351 and B.1.1.7 mutated regions. Seropositive status at baseline applied to only five to seven AZD1222 recipients. Donors were largely white British and mainly female; clonal diversity was possibly underestimated.

The J gene is TRBJ1-1, the V gene TRBV2; 8 nucleotides align to TRBD1. This TCR was recovered from an adult who received the AZD1222 COVID-19 vaccine. The sample here was peripheral blood, taken 28 days after the second AZD1222 dose. For the CDR3, the DNA is TGTGCCAGCAGCCAGGACAGGGAGTATGAAGCTTTCTTT. Its translation: CASSQDREYEAFF. Together with reference TRBV2 and TRBJ1-1, the CDR3 gives the full variable domain: EPEVTQTPSHQVTQMGQEVILRCVPISNHLYFYWYRQILGQKVEFLVSFYNNEISEKSEIFDDQFSVERPDGSNFTLKIRSTKLEDSAMYFCASSQDREYEAFFGQGTRLTVV.